Listed here are 6 T cell receptor beta chains from one sample, sequenced in a study of blood T cell repertoires in COVID-19. The assay was immunoSEQ multiplex PCR, and TCRdb's table has in-frame clones only and misses some. The data contain about 190,000 clones, around nine tenths of them singletons. The sequenced sample was peripheral blood. These receptors were obtained from a man aged 40-55 years with acute or convalescent COVID-19.

This chain uses TRBV18 with TRBJ1-4; D is unresolved. The V and J ends lost 6 bases and 3 bases respectively, with 14 bases between them. This CDR3 contains 15 residues. The V gene's germline CDR1 is KGHSH and CDR2 LQKENI. The CDR3 reads CASSQEGGPNEKLFF. CDR3 DNA: TGTGCCAGCTCCCAAGAGGGCGGTCCTAATGAAAAACTGTTTTTT.

This clone was seen a handful of times. V gene TRBV25-1 combines with J gene TRBJ2-7, with D unresolved. From germline, CDR1 is MGHDK and CDR2 SYGVNS. This CDR3 is 14 amino acids long. V dropped 1 base and J dropped 1 base, with 8 bases sitting between them. The CDR3: CASSEWQASYEQYF. CDR3 bases: TGTGCCAGCAGTGAATGGCAGGCATCCTACGAGCAGTACTTC.

The rearrangement uses TRBV7-2 and TRBJ2-3; the match to TRBD2 covers 10 bases. V was clipped by 1 base and J by 2 bases; unmatched bases: 9. The CDR3 has 18 amino acids. CDR1 is SGHTA, CDR2 FQGNSA, per germline. The CDR3 protein is CASSLVGLAGVHTDTQYF. CDR3 in DNA: TGTGCCAGCAGCTTAGTTGGCCTAGCGGGGGTTCACACAGATACGCAGTATTTT.

This chain links TRBV7-9 with TRBJ2-5, with a tentative D call TRBD2 (5 bases). The CDR3 runs 14 residues. The V end lost 4 bases, the J end lost 5 bases, and 14 bases lay between the germline ends. Germline assignment: CDR1 SEHNR and CDR2 FQNEAQ (reference sequence). CDR3 in amino acids: CASSSPGFRETQYF. CDR3 DNA: TGTGCCAGCAGCTCCCCGGGGTTTAGGGAGACCCAGTACTTC.

V gene TRBV6-2 or TRBV6-3 combines with J gene TRBJ1-6; no definite D call. This CDR3 has 15 residues. V was cut by 4 bases and J by 10 bases, with 17 bases left in between. Germline loops: CDR1 MNHEY, CDR2 SVGEGT. Written as DNA, the CDR3 is TGTGCCAGCAGTTTGGACTGGAGGGTGGACTCACCCCTCCACTTT. Its protein is CASSLDWRVDSPLHF.

V is TRBV6-5 and J is TRBJ1-2; D unresolved. The CDR3 spans 15 residues. Germline V gene lookup returns CDR1 MNHEY and CDR2 SVGAGI. Trimming left V 5 bases short and J 4 bases short, with 17 bases between. This CDR3 reads CASSPVGVVIYGYTF. CDR3 DNA sequence: TGTGCCAGCAGTCCAGTCGGGGTTGTTATCTATGGCTACACCTTC.